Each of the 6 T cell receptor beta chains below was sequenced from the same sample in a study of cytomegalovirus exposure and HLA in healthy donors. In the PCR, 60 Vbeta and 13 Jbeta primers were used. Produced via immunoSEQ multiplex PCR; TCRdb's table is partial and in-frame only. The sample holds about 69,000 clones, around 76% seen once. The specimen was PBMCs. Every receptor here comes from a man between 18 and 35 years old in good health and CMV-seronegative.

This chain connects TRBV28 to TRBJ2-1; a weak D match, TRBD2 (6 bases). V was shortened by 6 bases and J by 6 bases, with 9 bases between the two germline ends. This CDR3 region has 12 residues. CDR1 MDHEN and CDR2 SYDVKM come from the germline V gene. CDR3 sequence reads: CASSPGLNEQFF. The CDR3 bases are TGTGCCAGCAGCCCGGGACTCAATGAGCAGTTCTTC.

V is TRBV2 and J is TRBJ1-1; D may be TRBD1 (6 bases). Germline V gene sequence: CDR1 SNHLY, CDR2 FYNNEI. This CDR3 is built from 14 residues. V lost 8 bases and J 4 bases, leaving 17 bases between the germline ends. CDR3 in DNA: TGTGCCAGCTCGGGGGGGCCGTATGGCACTGAAGCTTTCTTT. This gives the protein CASSGGPYGTEAFF.

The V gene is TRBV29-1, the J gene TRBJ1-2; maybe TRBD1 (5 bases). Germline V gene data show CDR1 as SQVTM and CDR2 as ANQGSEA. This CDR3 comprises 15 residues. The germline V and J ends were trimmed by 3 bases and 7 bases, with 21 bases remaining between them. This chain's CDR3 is CSVDRRGRDQGGYTF. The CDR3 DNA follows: TGCAGCGTTGATCGGAGGGGCAGGGACCAGGGTGGCTACACCTTC.

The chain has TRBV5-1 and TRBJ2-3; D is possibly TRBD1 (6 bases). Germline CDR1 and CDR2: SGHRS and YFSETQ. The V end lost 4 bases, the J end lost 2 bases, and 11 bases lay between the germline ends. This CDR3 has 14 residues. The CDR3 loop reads CASSPDSPTDTQYF. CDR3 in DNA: TGCGCCAGCAGCCCGGACAGTCCCACAGATACGCAGTATTTT.

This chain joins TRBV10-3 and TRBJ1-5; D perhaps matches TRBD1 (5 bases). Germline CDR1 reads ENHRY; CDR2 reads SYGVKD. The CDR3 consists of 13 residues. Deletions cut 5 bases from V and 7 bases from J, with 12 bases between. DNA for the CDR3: TGTGCCATCAGTCCGGCAGGGAACCAGCCCCAGCATTTT. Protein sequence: CAISPAGNQPQHF.

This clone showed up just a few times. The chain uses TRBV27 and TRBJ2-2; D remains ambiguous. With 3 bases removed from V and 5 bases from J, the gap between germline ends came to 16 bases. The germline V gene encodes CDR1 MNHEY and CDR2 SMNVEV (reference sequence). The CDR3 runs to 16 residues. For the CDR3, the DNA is TGTGCCAGCAGTTTCCTCACTTTCGGGTCGACCGGGGAGCTGTTTTTT. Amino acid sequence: CASSFLTFGSTGELFF.